The present TCR beta chain was sequenced within a study of T cell responses to AZD1222 COVID-19 vaccine. Study-level points and caveats: Among spike-specific TCRs, nearly half reportedly target unmutated variant regions.

A word on this clone: No antigen is known for it.

Per germline, CDR1 SGHRS and CDR2 YFSETQ. Trimming at V came to 0 bases and at J to 6 bases, leaving 2 bases not matched to a gene. This CDR3 has 15 residues. Here immunoSEQ multiplex PCR was the method, and the copy in TCRdb shows in-frame clones only, minus some. In the table there are some 80,000 clones, around 88% of which are singletons. The chain links TRBV5-1 to TRBJ2-1; 11 bases are a match to TRBD1. This receptor was obtained from an adult who received the MenACWY meningococcal vaccine as a control. Sequencing used peripheral blood, obtained 28 days after the second dose of the MenACWY control vaccine. DNA for the CDR3: TGCGCCAGCAGCTTGGCGGACAGGGGGCTCAATGAGCAGTTCTTC. It is translated as CASSLADRGLNEQFF.